The clone carrying this T cell receptor (beta chain) appeared a few times. Its cognate antigen is unknown. The data originate from a study of cytomegalovirus exposure and HLA in healthy donors. Turning to the study itself: A previous analysis identified around 120 million unique TCR beta sequences derived from some 170 million T cells. General study results and limits: Despite most TCR sequences being rare, some public TCRs occurred in many donors.

The PCR had 60 Vbeta and 13 Jbeta primers. Repertoires were generated with immunoSEQ multiplex PCR, while TCRdb's copy carries only in-frame clones and drops some. The sample comprises fewer than 250,000 clones, 60% to 80% of which are singletons, and around 4% rests with the top ten. V shed 7 bases and J shed 1 base, with 14 bases lying between them. Germline V gene sequence: CDR1 MNHNS, CDR2 SASEGT. The CDR3 consists of 15 residues. The rearrangement links TRBV6-1 to TRBJ1-5; a possible D gene is TRBD1 (5 bases). Sequenced: PBMCs. This TCR was recovered from a male donor in good health and CMV-seronegative. CDR3: CASTTFAGSNQPQHF. In nucleotides, the CDR3 is TGTGCCAGCACCACATTCGCAGGGAGCAATCAGCCCCAGCATTTT.